One sample yielded the 32 T cell receptor beta chains listed below, sequenced in a study of cytomegalovirus exposure and HLA in healthy donors. The primer mix had 60 Vbeta and 13 Jbeta primers. The data were produced by immunoSEQ multiplex PCR, yet TCRdb's version contains in-frame clones alone and is incomplete. Of approximately 130,000 clones listed, approximately 85% were seen once; the top ten hold roughly 6.7%. The sequenced sample was PBMCs. The receptors come from a woman aged 30 to 39 in good health and CMV-seropositive.

This clone appeared a single time. The V and J genes are TRBV28 and TRBJ2-3, with D possibly being TRBD2 (5 bases). V lost 2 bases to trimming and J lost 0 bases, with 9 bases between them. The CDR3 spans 15 residues. The germline gives CDR1 MDHEN, CDR2 SYDVKM. CDR3 in amino acids: CASSLVGVSTDTQYF. As DNA, the CDR3 is TGTGCCAGCAGTTTAGTCGGGGTTAGCACAGATACGCAGTATTTT.

The chain has TRBV7-9 and TRBJ1-4, with D tentatively TRBD1 (6 bases). The length of the CDR3 is 14 residues. The V end lost 8 bases, the J end lost 7 bases, and 17 bases lay between the germline ends. Germline V gene sequence: CDR1 SEHNR, CDR2 FQNEAQ (reference sequence). This chain's CDR3 is CASGEGGGGEKLFF. The CDR3 coding sequence is TGTGCCAGCGGGGAGGGGGGAGGAGGTGAAAAACTGTTTTTT.

This chain links TRBV6-1 with TRBJ2-7; 10 bases agree with TRBD1. Trimming at V came to 4 bases and at J to 2 bases, leaving 5 bases not matched to a gene. CDR1 is MNHNS, CDR2 SASEGT, per germline. The CDR3 totals 15 residues. The DNA for the CDR3 is TGTGCCAGCAGTGGCTCGGGACAGGGGACCTACGAGCAGTACTTC. The encoded protein is CASSGSGQGTYEQYF.

In its sample, this clone was seen a few times. The chain carries TRBV16 and TRBJ2-7, with a weak D call TRBD1 (6 bases). The CDR3 sequence is 15 residues long. Trimming took 4 bases from V and 0 from J, leaving 13 bases between them. Germline V CDR1 and CDR2: KGHSY, FQNENV. For the CDR3, the DNA is TGTGCCAGCAGCCGCACAGGGATTTCCTCCTACGAGCAGTACTTC. Translated: CASSRTGISSYEQYF.

The rearrangement links TRBV28 to TRBJ1-1; 7 bases fit TRBD1. The CDR3 sequence is 14 residues long. Losses at the gene ends were 6 bases for V and 1 base for J; bases not matched to a gene: 5. Germline V gives CDR1 MDHEN, CDR2 SYDVKM. CDR3 loop: CASSRGQSNTEAFF. The CDR3 nucleotides read TGTGCCAGCAGCCGGGGACAGTCGAACACTGAAGCTTTCTTT.

The V gene is TRBV7-3, the J gene TRBJ1-3; D is perhaps TRBD1 (5 bases). This CDR3 is 15 amino acids long. The ends were cut back, 3 bases at V and 3 bases at J, with 12 bases in the middle. Germline loops: CDR1 SGHTA, CDR2 FQGTGA. CDR3 nucleotide sequence: TGTGCCAGCAGCTTTTCAGGGACTCTTGGAAACACCATATATTTT. Amino acids: CASSFSGTLGNTIYF.

This clone was seen a single time. The rearrangement links TRBV6-6 to TRBJ1-6; 8 bases map to TRBD1. With 6 bases clipped from V and 6 bases from J, the junction kept 7 bases outside the gene matches. Looked up from germline, CDR1 is MNHNY and CDR2 is SVGAGI (reference sequence). This CDR3 spans 15 amino acids. The CDR3 region has the DNA TGTGCCAGCAGCCTGGGACAGGCCCCTAATTCACCCCTCCACTTT. This encodes CASSLGQAPNSPLHF.

V gene TRBV7-3 combines with J gene TRBJ2-1, with D maybe TRBD2 (5 bases). Germline CDR1 is SGHTA and CDR2 is FQGTGA. The CDR3 is 12 residues long. The V gene lost 2 bases and the J gene lost 10 bases, with 9 bases spanning the gap. CDR3 sequence reads: CASSLEGSEQFF. As DNA, the CDR3 is TGTGCCAGCAGCTTAGAGGGTTCCGAGCAGTTCTTC.

The chain combines TRBV15 with TRBJ1-5; unclear D gene. CDR3 size: 13 residues. Germline V gene sequence: CDR1 LNHNV, CDR2 YYDKDF (reference sequence). With 9 bases removed from V and 0 bases from J, the gap between germline ends came to 9 bases. The CDR3 sequence: CATGDGSNQPQHF. The DNA for the CDR3 is TGTGCCACGGGAGACGGTAGCAATCAGCCCCAGCATTTT.

Notes on this clone: Other DNA sequences in the same sample also yield this CDR3. The J gene is TRBJ2-7, the V gene TRBV7-9; 7 bases are shared with TRBD1. The V and J ends lost 5 bases and 6 bases, in that order; junction bases with no gene match: 7. Germline V gene sequence: CDR1 SEHNR, CDR2 FQNEAQ (reference sequence). The CDR3 consists of 13 residues. CDR3 sequence (DNA): TGTGCCAGCAGCCCCAGACAGGGCACCGAGCAGTACTTC. Encoded protein: CASSPRQGTEQYF.

V usage is TRBV6-1 and J usage is TRBJ1-5; D is undetermined. This CDR3 has 15 residues. Trimming took off 8 bases at V and 0 bases at J, with 14 bases between the two ends. CDR1 is MNHNS and CDR2 is SASEGT in the germline V gene. The CDR3: CASSHLGDSNQPQHF. CDR3 in DNA: TGTGCCAGCTCCCATCTCGGAGATAGCAATCAGCCCCAGCATTTT.

The chain joins TRBV27 to TRBJ2-3; 13 nucleotides line up with TRBD2. Trimming removed 6 bases from V and 3 bases from J; junction bases left unmatched: 6. The CDR3 is made up of 16 amino acids. Germline CDR1 and CDR2: MNHEY and SMNVEV (reference sequence). The CDR3 nucleotides are TGTGCCAGCAGGCCACTAGCGGGAGGGCCGACAGATACGCAGTATTTT. Residues: CASRPLAGGPTDTQYF.

The chain recombines TRBV27 with TRBJ2-1; 16 positions match TRBD2. With 5 bases clipped from V and 6 bases from J, the junction kept 4 bases outside the gene matches. The CDR3 spans 16 residues. CDR1 and CDR2 (germline): MNHEY, SMNVEV (reference sequence). The chain's CDR3 is CASSHGTSGRVNEQFF. The CDR3 DNA reads as TGTGCCAGCAGTCATGGGACTAGCGGGAGGGTCAATGAGCAGTTCTTC.

The CDR3 loop is CAWSTGTGTDTQYF. The CDR3 DNA reads TGTGCCTGGAGTACCGGGACAGGCACAGATACGCAGTATTTT. V and J are TRBV30 and TRBJ2-3, with 7 bases that match TRBD1. Trimming at V came to 2 bases and at J to 1 base, leaving 3 bases not matched to a gene. The CDR3 length is 14 residues. Germline loops: CDR1 GTSNPN, CDR2 SVGIG (reference sequence).

This clone was observed a few times. V usage is TRBV6-1 and J usage is TRBJ2-3; D perhaps matches TRBD1 (5 bases). This CDR3 has 14 residues. The V end was cut by 0 bases, the J end by 5 bases, with 9 bases between. Germline values: CDR1 MNHNS, CDR2 SASEGT. The CDR3 DNA is TGTGCCAGCAGTGAAGCGGGGCCAAAAGATACGCAGTATTTT. This gives the protein CASSEAGPKDTQYF.

The chain links TRBV5-6 to TRBJ2-7; D ambiguous. V was pared by 1 base and J by 3 bases, with 11 bases between. Germline values: CDR1 SGHDT, CDR2 YYEEEE. The CDR3 contains 14 residues. The CDR3 spells CASSLLNRDYEQYF. The CDR3, as DNA: TGTGCCAGCAGCTTGCTGAACAGAGACTACGAGCAGTACTTC.

V gene TRBV11-2 combines with J gene TRBJ2-7; possible D gene TRBD2, 7 bases. V was trimmed by 0 bases and J by 2 bases, leaving 14 bases between them. The CDR3 has 16 residues. Per germline, CDR1 SGHAT and CDR2 FQNNGV. The CDR3 protein is CASSLEVAGAAYEQYF. DNA for the CDR3: TGTGCCAGCAGCTTAGAGGTCGCGGGGGCGGCCTACGAGCAGTACTTC.

This clone was counted a few times. The rearrangement links TRBV6-1 to TRBJ2-2, with a weak D call TRBD2 (5 bases). Per germline, CDR1 MNHNS and CDR2 SASEGT. Between the trimmed V and J ends, which lost 8 bases and 4 bases, there was a span of 11 bases. CDR3 length: 13 residues. Written as DNA, the CDR3 is TGTGCCAGCTCTAGAGCGGCCACCGGGGAGCTGTTTTTT. Translated, it gives CASSRAATGELFF.

On this clone: The junction departs from the called germline gene at one end, perhaps through a read error. The CDR3 nucleotides read TGTGCCTGTAGGACCTCTGGGGCCAACGTCCTGGCTTTC. Residues: CACRTSGANVLAF. The chain couples TRBV30 to TRBJ2-6, with D perhaps TRBD1 (5 bases). Looked up from germline, CDR1 is GTSNPN and CDR2 is SVGIG (reference sequence). The CDR3 length is 13 residues.

The V and J genes are TRBV5-1 and TRBJ2-1; TRBD2 matches at 9 bases. CDR3 length equals 15 residues. Germline lookup yields CDR1 SGHRS and CDR2 YFSETQ. Trimming removed 0 bases from V and 2 bases from J; junction bases left unmatched: 0. The CDR3 sequence is CASSLGGGAYNEQFF. CDR3 DNA: TGCGCCAGCAGCTTGGGCGGGGGGGCCTACAATGAGCAGTTCTTC. Looking up the rest from reference TRBV5-1 and TRBJ2-1 gives the full variable domain: KAGVTQTPRYLIKTRGQQVTLSCSPISGHRSVSWYQQTPGQGLQFLFEYFSETQRNKGNFPGRFSGRQFSNSRSEMNVSTLELGDSALYLCASSLGGGAYNEQFFGPGTRLTVL.

At least ten counts were recorded for this clone. The chain links TRBV5-6 to TRBJ1-1; maybe TRBD1 (5 bases). This CDR3 is 13 amino acids long. In germline, CDR1 is SGHDT, CDR2 YYEEEE. V was trimmed by 0 bases and J by 10 bases, leaving 13 bases between them. CDR3 amino acids: CASSLEGVGGAFF. CDR3 nucleotide sequence: TGTGCCAGCAGCTTGGAAGGGGTCGGGGGAGCTTTCTTT. The full variable domain, its missing parts supplied by reference TRBV5-6 and TRBJ1-1, is DAGVTQSPTHLIKTRGQQVTLRCSPKSGHDTVSWYQQALGQGPQFIFQYYEEEERQRGNFPDRFSGHQFPNYSSELNVNALLLGDSALYLCASSLEGVGGAFFGQGTRLTVV.

The genes are TRBV25-1 and TRBJ1-5; D not certain. CDR1 MGHDK and CDR2 SYGVNS come from the germline V gene. The CDR3 has 15 residues. Trimming took 2 bases from V and 0 from J, leaving 8 bases between them. The CDR3 region has the DNA TGTGCCAGCAGTGAAAATAGCTATAGCAATCAGCCCCAGCATTTT. Amino acid sequence: CASSENSYSNQPQHF.

This chain joins TRBV30 and TRBJ1-2; TRBD1 aligns across 10 bases. Germline loops: CDR1 GTSNPN, CDR2 SVGIG (reference sequence). CDR3 length: 15 amino acids. Trimming took 0 bases from V and 8 from J; bases not matched to a gene: 9. In DNA, the CDR3 is TGTGCCTGGAGTGTCTTCGGACAGGGGGTAGGAGGCTACACCTTC. Translation gives CAWSVFGQGVGGYTF.

This clone came up a few times. At one end, the junction sequence differs from germline, possibly due to a read error. This sequence joins TRBV11-2 and TRBJ1-5; 10 bases map to TRBD1. The CDR3 totals 15 residues. Germline V gives CDR1 SGHAT, CDR2 FQNNGV. The CDR3 coding sequence is TGTGCCAGCAGTTTAGGGACAGGGGACAATCAGCCCCAGCATTTT. Protein product: CASSLGTGDNQPQHF. The entire variable domain, with the rest obtained from reference TRBV11-2 and TRBJ1-5, is as follows: EAGVAQSPRYKIIEKRQSVAFWCNPISGHATLYWYQQILGQGPKLLIQFQNNGVVDDSQLPKDRFSAERLKGVDSTLKIQPAKLEDSAVYLCASSLGTGDNQPQHFGDGTRLSIL.

The chain combines TRBV9 with TRBJ2-7; 9 bases are shared with TRBD1. V trimming: 3 bases; J trimming: 7 bases; junction bases outside the gene matches: 11. Germline V lookup: CDR1 SGDLS, CDR2 YYNGEE. CDR3 length: 15 residues. The CDR3 sequence: CASSAAGQGSWEQYF. The CDR3 DNA sequence: TGTGCCAGCAGCGCCGCCGGACAGGGGAGTTGGGAGCAGTACTTC. The full variable domain, completed using reference TRBV9 and TRBJ2-7, is DSGVTQTPKHLITATGQRVTLRCSPRSGDLSVYWYQQSLDQGLQFLIQYYNGEERAKGNILERFSAQQFPDLHSELNLSSLELGDSALYFCASSAAGQGSWEQYFGPGTRLTVT.

The chain uses TRBV6-6 and TRBJ2-7; D is possibly TRBD2 (7 bases). Trimming removed 0 bases at V and 2 bases at J, with 14 bases between. From germline, CDR1 is MNHNY and CDR2 SVGAGI (reference sequence). This CDR3 comprises 16 residues. The CDR3 DNA sequence: TGTGCCAGCAGTTACTCCCTGGGGGGGCATACCTACGAGCAGTACTTC. Protein sequence: CASSYSLGGHTYEQYF.

This chain uses TRBV9 with TRBJ1-1, with D possibly being TRBD1 (5 bases). The V gene lost 3 bases and the J gene lost 6 bases, with 24 bases spanning the gap. The CDR3 has 17 residues. Germline CDR1 SGDLS, CDR2 YYNGEE. CDR3 nucleotides: TGTGCCAGCAGCGCCACCCCTACCCGCTCCGGGGGGGCTGAAGCTTTCTTT. This gives the protein CASSATPTRSGGAEAFF.

The V gene is TRBV21-1, the J gene TRBJ1-1; the table names TRBD1, a call not compared with the DNA. TRBV21-1 is labeled a pseudogene. The CDR3 has 11 amino acids. The CDR3 sequence: CASRGDTEAFF. CDR3 coding DNA: TGTGCCAGCAGAGGGGACACTGAAGCTTTCTTT.

The V call is TRBV6-5, the J call TRBJ1-3; D remains ambiguous. Germline V gene lookup returns CDR1 MNHEY and CDR2 SVGAGI. The CDR3 consists of 11 residues. Trimming took off 11 bases at V and 0 bases at J, with 5 bases between the two ends. The CDR3 loop is CAASSGNTIYF. CDR3 coding DNA: TGTGCCGCGAGCTCTGGAAACACCATATATTTT.

The V call is TRBV13, the J call TRBJ1-1, with D uncertain. Germline CDR1 is PRHDT and CDR2 is FYEKMQ (reference sequence). CDR3 length: 16 amino acids. V was trimmed by 3 bases and J by 5 bases, leaving 19 bases between them. The CDR3 is CASSFSSGSGETEAFF. The CDR3 DNA sequence: TGTGCCAGCAGCTTTAGTTCGGGATCTGGGGAGACTGAAGCTTTCTTT.

The gene calls are TRBV2 and TRBJ2-1; 10 bases align to TRBD2. This CDR3 is built from 14 residues. Germline CDR1 SNHLY, CDR2 FYNNEI. V trimming: 6 bases; J trimming: 5 bases; junction bases outside the gene matches: 4. CDR3 nucleotide sequence: TGTGCCAGCAGCGGACTAGCGGCGGACAATGAGCAGTTCTTC. Its protein is CASSGLAADNEQFF.

The chain joins TRBV2 to TRBJ2-5; TRBD2 matches at 7 bases. Germline CDR1 reads SNHLY; CDR2 reads FYNNEI. V shed 3 bases and J 5 bases; nucleotides not matched to a gene: 6. CDR3 size: 14 residues. CDR3 DNA: TGTGCCAGCAGTGACCCCGGGAGGCAGGAGACCCAGTACTTC. It specifies CASSDPGRQETQYF.